Below are 2 T cell receptor beta chains sequenced from a single sample in a study of control samples from healthy donors and cancer patients. Assay used: immunoSEQ multiplex PCR; TCRdb lists only in-frame clones, some missing. The sample shows 90,000 or so clones, about 86% of them seen only once. Sequenced: blood. Source of these receptors: a woman aged 50 to 60 in good health.

This chain connects TRBV7-2 to TRBJ2-5, with TRBD2 identical over 8 bases. The CDR3 loop spans 16 amino acids. Germline lookup yields CDR1 SGHTA and CDR2 FQGNSA. Unmatched junction bases numbered 6, after V lost 0 bases and J lost 3 bases. In DNA, the CDR3 is TGTGCCAGCAGCTTAGCCCGACATAGCGGGAAAGAGACCCAGTACTTC. This encodes CASSLARHSGKETQYF. The full variable domain, completed using reference TRBV7-2 and TRBJ2-5, is GAGVSQSPSNKVTEKGKDVELRCDPISGHTALYWYRQSLGQGLEFLIYFQGNSAPDKSGLPSDRFSAERTGGSVSTLTIQRTQQEDSAVYLCASSLARHSGKETQYFGPGTRLLVL.

This chain connects TRBV29-1 to TRBJ1-1; tentatively, D is TRBD1 (5 bases). Germline V gives CDR1 SQVTM, CDR2 ANQGSEA. The V gene lost 6 bases and the J gene lost 3 bases, with 11 bases spanning the gap. The CDR3 extends over 12 amino acids. The CDR3 loop reads CSVRGLYTEAFF. The CDR3 DNA reads as TGCAGCGTAAGGGGACTGTACACTGAAGCTTTCTTT.